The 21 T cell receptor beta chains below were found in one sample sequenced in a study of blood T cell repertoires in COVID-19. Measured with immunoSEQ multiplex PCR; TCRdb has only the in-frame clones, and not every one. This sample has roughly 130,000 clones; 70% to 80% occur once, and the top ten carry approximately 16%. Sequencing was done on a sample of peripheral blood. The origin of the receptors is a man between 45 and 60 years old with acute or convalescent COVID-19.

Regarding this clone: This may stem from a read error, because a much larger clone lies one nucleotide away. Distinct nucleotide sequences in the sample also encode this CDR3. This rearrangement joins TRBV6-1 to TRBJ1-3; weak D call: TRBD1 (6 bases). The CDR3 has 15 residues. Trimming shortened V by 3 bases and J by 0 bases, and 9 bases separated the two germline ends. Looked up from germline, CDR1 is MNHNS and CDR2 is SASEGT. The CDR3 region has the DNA TGTGCCAGCAGTGAGGACAGACTCTCTGGAAACACCATATATTTT. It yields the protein CASSEDRLSGNTIYF.

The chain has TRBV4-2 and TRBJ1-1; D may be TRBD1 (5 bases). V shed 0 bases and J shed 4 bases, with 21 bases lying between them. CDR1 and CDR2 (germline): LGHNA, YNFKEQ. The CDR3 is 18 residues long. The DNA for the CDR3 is TGTGCCAGCAGCCAAGACCTTGTACTAAGTGACAGCCTCACTGAAGCTTTCTTT. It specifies CASSQDLVLSDSLTEAFF.

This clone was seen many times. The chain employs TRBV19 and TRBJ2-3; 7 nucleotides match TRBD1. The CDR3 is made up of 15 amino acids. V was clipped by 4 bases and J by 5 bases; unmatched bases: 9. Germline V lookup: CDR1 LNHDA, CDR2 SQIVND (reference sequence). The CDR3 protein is CASSTGQTLGDTQYF. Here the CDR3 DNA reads TGTGCCAGTAGTACGGGACAGACCCTCGGAGATACGCAGTATTTT. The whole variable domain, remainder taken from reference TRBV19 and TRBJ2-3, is DGGITQSPKYLFRKEGQNVTLSCEQNLNHDAMYWYRQDPGQGLRLIYYSQIVNDFQKGDIAEGYSVSREKKESFPLTVTSAQKNPTAFYLCASSTGQTLGDTQYFGPGTRLTVL.

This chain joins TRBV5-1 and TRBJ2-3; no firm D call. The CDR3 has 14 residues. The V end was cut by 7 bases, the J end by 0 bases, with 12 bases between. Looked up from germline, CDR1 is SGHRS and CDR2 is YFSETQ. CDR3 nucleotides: TGCGCCAGCTCCGCGGTTTCGAGCACAGATACGCAGTATTTT. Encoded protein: CASSAVSSTDTQYF.

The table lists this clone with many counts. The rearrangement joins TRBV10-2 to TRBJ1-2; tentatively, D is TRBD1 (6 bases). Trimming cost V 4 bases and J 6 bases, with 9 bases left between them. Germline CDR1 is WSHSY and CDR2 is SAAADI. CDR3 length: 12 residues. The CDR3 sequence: CASSGGGDGYTF. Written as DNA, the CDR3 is TGCGCCAGCAGTGGGGGGGGCGATGGCTACACCTTC.

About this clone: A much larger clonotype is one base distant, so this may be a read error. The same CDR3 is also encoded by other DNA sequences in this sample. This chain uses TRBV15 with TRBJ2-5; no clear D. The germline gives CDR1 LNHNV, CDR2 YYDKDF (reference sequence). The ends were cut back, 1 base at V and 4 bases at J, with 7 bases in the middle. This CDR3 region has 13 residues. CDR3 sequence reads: CATSRAFGETQYF. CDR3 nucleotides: TGTGCCACCAGCAGAGCATTCGGAGAGACCCAGTACTTC.

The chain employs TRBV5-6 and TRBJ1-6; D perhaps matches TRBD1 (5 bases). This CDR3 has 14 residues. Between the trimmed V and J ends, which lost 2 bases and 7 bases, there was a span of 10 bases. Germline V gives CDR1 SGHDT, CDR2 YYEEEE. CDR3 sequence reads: CASSFPQDNSPLHF. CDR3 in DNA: TGTGCCAGCAGCTTTCCACAGGACAATTCACCCCTCCACTTT.

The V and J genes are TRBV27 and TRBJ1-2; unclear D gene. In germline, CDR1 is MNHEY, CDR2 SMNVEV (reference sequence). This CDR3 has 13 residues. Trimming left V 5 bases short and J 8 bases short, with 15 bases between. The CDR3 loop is CASSPRPLQGYTF. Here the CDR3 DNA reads TGTGCCAGCAGTCCCCGACCCCTACAGGGCTACACCTTC.

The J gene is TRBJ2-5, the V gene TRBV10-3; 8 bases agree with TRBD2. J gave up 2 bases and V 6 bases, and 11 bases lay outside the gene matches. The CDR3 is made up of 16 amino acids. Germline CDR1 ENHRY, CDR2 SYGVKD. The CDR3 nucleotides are TGTGCCATCAGCGAAAGTCCGGGGGGGGGTCAAGAGACCCAGTACTTC. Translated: CAISESPGGGQETQYF.

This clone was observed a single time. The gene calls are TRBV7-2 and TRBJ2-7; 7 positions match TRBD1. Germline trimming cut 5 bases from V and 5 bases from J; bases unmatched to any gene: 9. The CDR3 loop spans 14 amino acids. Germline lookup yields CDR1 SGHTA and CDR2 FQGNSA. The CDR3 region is CASSTRQGSNEQYF. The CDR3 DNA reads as TGTGCCAGCAGCACCCGACAGGGTTCCAACGAGCAGTACTTC.

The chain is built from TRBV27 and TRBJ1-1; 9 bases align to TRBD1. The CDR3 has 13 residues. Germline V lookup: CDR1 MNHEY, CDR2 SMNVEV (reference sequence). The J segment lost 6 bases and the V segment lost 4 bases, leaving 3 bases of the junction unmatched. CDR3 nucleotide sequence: TGTGCCAGCAGTTATAGGGACAGGGCTGAAGCTTTCTTT. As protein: CASSYRDRAEAFF.

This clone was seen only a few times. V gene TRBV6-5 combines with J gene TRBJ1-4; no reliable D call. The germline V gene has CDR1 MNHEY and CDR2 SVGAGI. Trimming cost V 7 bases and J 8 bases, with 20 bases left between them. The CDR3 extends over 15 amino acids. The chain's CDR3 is CASTEEEARTEKLFF. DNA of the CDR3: TGTGCCAGCACCGAAGAGGAGGCGCGGACGGAAAAACTGTTTTTT.

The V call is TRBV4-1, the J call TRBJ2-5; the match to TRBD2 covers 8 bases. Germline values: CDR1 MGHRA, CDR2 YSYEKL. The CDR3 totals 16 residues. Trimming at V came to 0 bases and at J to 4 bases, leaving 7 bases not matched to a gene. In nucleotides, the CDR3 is TGCGCCAGCAGCCAAGATTACGGGGGGGCCGGAGAGACCCAGTACTTC. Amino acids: CASSQDYGGAGETQYF.

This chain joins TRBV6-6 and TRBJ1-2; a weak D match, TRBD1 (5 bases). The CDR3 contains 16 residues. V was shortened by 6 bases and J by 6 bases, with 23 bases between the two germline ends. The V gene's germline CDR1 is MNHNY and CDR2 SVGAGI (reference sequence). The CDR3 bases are TGTGCCAGCAGACCGGGTGGGAACAGGCATTTCGATGGCTACACCTTC. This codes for CASRPGGNRHFDGYTF.

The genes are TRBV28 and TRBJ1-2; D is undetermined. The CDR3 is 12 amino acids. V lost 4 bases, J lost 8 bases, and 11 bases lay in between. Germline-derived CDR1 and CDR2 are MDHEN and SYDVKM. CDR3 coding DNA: TGTGCCAGCAGTTCCGCGGGGAGAGGCTACACCTTC. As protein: CASSSAGRGYTF.

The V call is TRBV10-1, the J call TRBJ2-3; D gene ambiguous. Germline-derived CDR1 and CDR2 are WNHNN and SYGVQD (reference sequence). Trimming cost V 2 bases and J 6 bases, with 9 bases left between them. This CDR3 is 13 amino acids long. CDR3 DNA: TGCGCCAGCAGTGAGGCCGGCAGGGATACGCAGTATTTT. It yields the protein CASSEAGRDTQYF.

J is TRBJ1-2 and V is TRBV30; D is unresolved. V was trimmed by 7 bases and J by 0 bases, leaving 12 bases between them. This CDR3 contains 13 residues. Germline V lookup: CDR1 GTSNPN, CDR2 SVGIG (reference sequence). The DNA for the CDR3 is TGTGCCTCTACAAGCAGGACTAACTATGGCTACACCTTC. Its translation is CASTSRTNYGYTF. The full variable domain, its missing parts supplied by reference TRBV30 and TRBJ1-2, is SQTIHQWPATLVQPVGSPLSLECTVEGTSNPNLYWYRQAAGRGLQLLFYSVGIGQISSEVPQNLSASRPQDRQFILSSKKLLLSDSGFYLCASTSRTNYGYTFGSGTRLTVV.

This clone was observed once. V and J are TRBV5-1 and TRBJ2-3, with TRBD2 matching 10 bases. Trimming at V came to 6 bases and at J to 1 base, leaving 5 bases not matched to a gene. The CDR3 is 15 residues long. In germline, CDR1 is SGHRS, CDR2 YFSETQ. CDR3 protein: CASKGLAGGTDTQYF. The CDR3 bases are TGCGCCAGCAAAGGGCTAGCGGGGGGCACAGATACGCAGTATTTT. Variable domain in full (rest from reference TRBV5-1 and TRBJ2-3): KAGVTQTPRYLIKTRGQQVTLSCSPISGHRSVSWYQQTPGQGLQFLFEYFSETQRNKGNFPGRFSGRQFSNSRSEMNVSTLELGDSALYLCASKGLAGGTDTQYFGPGTRLTVL.

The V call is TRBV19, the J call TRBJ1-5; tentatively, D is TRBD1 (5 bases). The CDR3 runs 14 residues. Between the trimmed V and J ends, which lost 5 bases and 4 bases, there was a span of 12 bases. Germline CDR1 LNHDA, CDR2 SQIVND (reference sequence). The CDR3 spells CASSQTGGNQPQHF. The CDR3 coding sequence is TGTGCCAGTAGTCAAACGGGGGGTAATCAGCCCCAGCATTTT. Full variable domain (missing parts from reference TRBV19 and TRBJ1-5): DGGITQSPKYLFRKEGQNVTLSCEQNLNHDAMYWYRQDPGQGLRLIYYSQIVNDFQKGDIAEGYSVSREKKESFPLTVTSAQKNPTAFYLCASSQTGGNQPQHFGDGTRLSIL.

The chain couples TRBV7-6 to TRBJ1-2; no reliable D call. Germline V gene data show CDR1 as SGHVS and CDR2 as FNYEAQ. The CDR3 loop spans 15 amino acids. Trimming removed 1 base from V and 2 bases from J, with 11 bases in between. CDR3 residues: CASSLGPQPNYGYTF. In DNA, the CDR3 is TGTGCCAGCAGCTTAGGGCCACAACCGAACTATGGCTACACCTTC.

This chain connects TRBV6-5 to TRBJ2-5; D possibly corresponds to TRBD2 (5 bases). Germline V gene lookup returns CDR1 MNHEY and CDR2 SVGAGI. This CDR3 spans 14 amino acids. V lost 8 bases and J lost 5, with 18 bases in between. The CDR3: CASGPFGRGETQYF. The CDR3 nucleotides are TGTGCCAGCGGCCCATTCGGGCGCGGGGAGACCCAGTACTTC.